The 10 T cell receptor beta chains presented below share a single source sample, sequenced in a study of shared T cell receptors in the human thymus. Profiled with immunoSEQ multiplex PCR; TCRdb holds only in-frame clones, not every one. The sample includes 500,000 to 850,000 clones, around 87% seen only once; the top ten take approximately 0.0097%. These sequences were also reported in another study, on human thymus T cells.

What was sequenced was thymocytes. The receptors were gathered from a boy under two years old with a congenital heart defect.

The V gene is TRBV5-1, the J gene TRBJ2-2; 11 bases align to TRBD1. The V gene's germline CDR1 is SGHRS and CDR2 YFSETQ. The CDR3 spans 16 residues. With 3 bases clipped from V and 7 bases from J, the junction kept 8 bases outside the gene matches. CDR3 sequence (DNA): TGCGCCAGCAGCTCGTGGGACAGGGGGAGATACGGGGAGCTGTTTTTT. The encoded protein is CASSSWDRGRYGELFF.

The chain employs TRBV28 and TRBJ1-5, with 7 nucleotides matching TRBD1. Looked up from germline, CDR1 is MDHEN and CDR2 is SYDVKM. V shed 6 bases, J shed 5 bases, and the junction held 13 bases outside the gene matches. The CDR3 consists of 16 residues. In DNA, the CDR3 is TGTGCCAGCAGACTAAGCTTTCACAGGGGTCATCAGCCCCAGCATTTT. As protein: CASRLSFHRGHQPQHF.

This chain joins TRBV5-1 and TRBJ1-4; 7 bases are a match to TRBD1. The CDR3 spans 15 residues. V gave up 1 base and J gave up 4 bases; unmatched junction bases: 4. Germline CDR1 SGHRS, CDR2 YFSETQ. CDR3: CASSLRDRDNEKLFF. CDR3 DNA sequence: TGCGCCAGCAGCTTGCGGGACAGAGATAATGAAAAACTGTTTTTT.

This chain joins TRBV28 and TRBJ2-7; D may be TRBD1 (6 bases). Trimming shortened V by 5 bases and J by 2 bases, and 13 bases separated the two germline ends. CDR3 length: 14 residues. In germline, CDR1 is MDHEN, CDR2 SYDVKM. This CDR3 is CASSPGTNTYEQYF. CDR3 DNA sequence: TGTGCCAGCAGTCCCGGGACAAATACCTACGAGCAGTACTTC.

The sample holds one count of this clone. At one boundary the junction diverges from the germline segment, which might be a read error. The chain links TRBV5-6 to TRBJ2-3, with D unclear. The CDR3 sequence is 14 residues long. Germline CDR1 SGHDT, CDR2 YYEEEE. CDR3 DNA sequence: TGTGCCGGCAGCAGTACGCGTCCCCCAGATACGCAGTATTTT. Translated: CAGSSTRPPDTQYF.

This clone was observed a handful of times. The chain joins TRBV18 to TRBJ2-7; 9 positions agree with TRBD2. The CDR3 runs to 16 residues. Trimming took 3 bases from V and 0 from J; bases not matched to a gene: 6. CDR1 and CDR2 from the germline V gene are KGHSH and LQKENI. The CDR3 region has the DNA TGTGCCAGCTCACCTATGACTAGCGGACCCTCCTACGAGCAGTACTTC. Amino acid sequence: CASSPMTSGPSYEQYF.

CDR3 DNA: TGCGCCAGCAGCCCTATCTGGGACAACAACACCGGGGAGCTGTTTTTT. This codes for CASSPIWDNNTGELFF. V usage is TRBV4-3 and J usage is TRBJ2-2; D possibly corresponds to TRBD1 (6 bases). V lost 4 bases, J lost 2 bases, and 14 bases lay in between. Germline CDR1 and CDR2: LGHNA and YSLEER. The length of the CDR3 is 16 residues.

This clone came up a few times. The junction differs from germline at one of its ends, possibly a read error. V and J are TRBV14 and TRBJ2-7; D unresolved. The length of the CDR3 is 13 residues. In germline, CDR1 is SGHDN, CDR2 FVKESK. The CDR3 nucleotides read TGTGCCAGCAGCCAAGTTCCGTCCTCCGAGCAGTACTTC. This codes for CASSQVPSSEQYF.

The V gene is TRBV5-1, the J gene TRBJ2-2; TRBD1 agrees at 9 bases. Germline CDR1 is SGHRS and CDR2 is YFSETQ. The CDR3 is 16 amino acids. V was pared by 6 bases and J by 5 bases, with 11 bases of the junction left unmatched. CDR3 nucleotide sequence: TGCGCCAGCACTGGGGACCGGGACAGGGTGACCGGGGAGCTGTTTTTT. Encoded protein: CASTGDRDRVTGELFF.

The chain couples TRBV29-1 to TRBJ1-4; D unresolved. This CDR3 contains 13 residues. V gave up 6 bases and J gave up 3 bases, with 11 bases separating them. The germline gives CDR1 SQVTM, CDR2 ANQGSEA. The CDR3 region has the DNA TGCAGCGTGAGACACCCAGCTAATGAAAAACTGTTTTTT. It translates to CSVRHPANEKLFF.